This T cell receptor (beta chain) was observed in a study of cytomegalovirus exposure and HLA in healthy donors. Across the study: According to later analysis, the same platform produced the approximately 120 validation and 600 to 800 first-cohort repertoires. Whole-study findings and limits: A later analysis found first-cohort TCR clusters tended to co-occur in the 120 validation repertoires. Associated with cytomegalovirus, according to the listing, were some 180 TCR beta chains. The classifier was said to identify cytomegalovirus status with high specificity and sensitivity.

Comments on this clone: Its antigen remains unidentified.

The assay was immunoSEQ multiplex PCR, and TCRdb's table has in-frame clones only and misses some. The sample lists about 150,000 clones; 91% were seen once. This sequence originates from a man younger than 35 in good health and CMV-seronegative. The specimen sequenced was PBMCs.

The CDR3 region is CASSRGTGQETQYF. CDR3 sequence (DNA): TGTGCCAGCTCACGCGGGACAGGCCAAGAGACCCAGTACTTC. V and J are TRBV18 and TRBJ2-5, with TRBD1 matching over 8 bases. The V segment lost 4 bases and the J segment 1 base; nucleotides outside the gene matches: 2. The CDR3 length is 14 residues. Looked up from germline, CDR1 is KGHSH and CDR2 is LQKENI.